The 20 T cell receptor beta chains given below trace back to one sample, sequenced in a study of T cells after yellow fever vaccination. Using its own MiXCR run on the 5' RACE reads, TCRdb lists one record per CDR3 protein. In the table there are more than 75,000 distinct CDR3 sequences, roughly 8.2% of which are singletons. Sequenced material: CD8+ T cells not binding an NS4B(214-222) dextramer, sorted from PBMCs, taken roughly 14 days after the first yellow fever vaccination. These TCRs come from a man between 18 and 29 years old who received the YFV17D yellow fever vaccine.

This clonotype was counted only a few times. The chain is built from TRBV7-9 and TRBJ1-5; D perhaps matches TRBD1 (6 bases). The CDR3 has 13 residues. V was trimmed by 4 bases and J by 4 bases, leaving 8 bases between them. Germline V gives CDR1 SEHNR, CDR2 FQNEAQ (reference sequence). CDR3 sequence: CASSYTGNQPQHF. The CDR3 nucleotides are TGTGCCAGCAGCTACACAGGGAATCAGCCCCAGCATTTT.

This clonotype showed up many times. The chain carries TRBV3-1 and TRBJ2-3; 12 nucleotides align to TRBD2. Germline CDR1 reads LGHDT; CDR2 reads YNNKEL (reference sequence). This CDR3 spans 17 amino acids. V lost 0 bases to trimming and J lost 6 bases; unmatched junction nucleotides: 7. CDR3 protein: CASSQDVGLAGFDTQYF. CDR3 DNA sequence: TGTGCCAGCAGCCAAGACGTAGGACTAGCGGGGTTTGATACGCAGTATTTT.

The rearrangement links TRBV15 to TRBJ2-2, with D tentatively TRBD2 (5 bases). The CDR3 runs 17 residues. The V and J ends lost 3 bases and 5 bases respectively, with 19 bases between them. Germline values: CDR1 LNHNV, CDR2 YYDKDF (reference sequence). CDR3 sequence: CATSSPPGTATTGELFF. The CDR3, as DNA: TGTGCCACCAGCAGCCCTCCGGGAACGGCGACTACCGGGGAGCTGTTTTTT.

This clonotype has a handful of counts. This sequence joins TRBV4-1 and TRBJ2-5; perhaps TRBD1 as D (5 bases). The V gene's germline CDR1 is MGHRA and CDR2 YSYEKL. CDR3 size: 15 residues. Trimming took 0 bases from V and 5 from J, leaving 13 bases between them. The CDR3 DNA sequence: TGCGCCAGCAGCCAAGATGGGGCTCCAGGGGAGACCCAGTACTTC. Protein sequence: CASSQDGAPGETQYF.

The chain recombines TRBV7-9 with TRBJ2-1; TRBD2 is a possible D gene (5 bases). Trimming pared 3 bases from V and 9 bases from J, leaving 12 bases between. This CDR3 is 13 amino acids long. The germline V gene has CDR1 SEHNR and CDR2 FQNEAQ (reference sequence). This CDR3 reads CASSLGPGSEQFF. Written as DNA, the CDR3 is TGTGCCAGCAGCTTGGGCCCGGGGAGTGAGCAGTTCTTC. The entire variable domain, with the rest obtained from reference TRBV7-9 and TRBJ2-1, is as follows: DTGVSQNPRHKITKRGQNVTFRCDPISEHNRLYWYRQTLGQGPEFLTYFQNEAQLEKSRLLSDRFSAERPKGSFSTLEIQRTEQGDSAMYLCASSLGPGSEQFFGPGTRLTVL.

This clonotype was found many times. This sequence joins TRBV7-9 and TRBJ1-1, with TRBD1 as a possible D gene (6 bases). The V end was cut by 4 bases, the J end by 1 base, with 16 bases between. CDR1 SEHNR and CDR2 FQNEAQ come from the germline V gene (reference sequence). The CDR3 contains 16 residues. The CDR3 sequence: CASSSGWGHPNTEAFF. The CDR3 DNA is TGTGCCAGCAGCTCTGGTTGGGGGCACCCGAACACTGAAGCTTTCTTT.

The V gene is TRBV7-9, the J gene TRBJ2-1, with 13 bases identical to TRBD2. In germline, CDR1 is SEHNR, CDR2 FQNEAQ (reference sequence). The CDR3 totals 17 residues. The V and J ends lost 6 bases and 5 bases, in that order; junction bases with no gene match: 10. Written as DNA, the CDR3 is TGTGCCAGCAGGAGACTAGCGGGGGGCCCAAAAGACAATGAGCAGTTCTTC. Encoded protein: CASRRLAGGPKDNEQFF.

This clonotype was counted at least ten times. This chain connects TRBV19 to TRBJ1-6; D is possibly TRBD1 (6 bases). This CDR3 is 15 amino acids long. The ends were cut back, 9 bases at V and 0 bases at J, with 12 bases in the middle. Germline CDR1 and CDR2: LNHDA and SQIVND (reference sequence). Here the CDR3 reads CASQQGSSYNSPLHF. The CDR3 coding sequence is TGTGCCAGCCAGCAGGGGAGCTCCTATAATTCACCCCTCCACTTT.

Points on this clonotype: This sequence may be a read error, since a much larger clone differs from it by one base. The chain is built from TRBV12-3 or TRBV12-4 and TRBJ2-1; 16 bases align to TRBD2. This CDR3 contains 18 residues. The CDR3 region has the DNA TGTGCCAGCAGTCCCACGGGACTAGCGGGGGGGTACTACAATGAGCTGTTCTTC. It encodes CASSPTGLAGGYYNELFF.

This clonotype was counted only a few times. This sequence joins TRBV5-1 and TRBJ1-1, with D unclear. Trimming removed 5 bases at V and 1 base at J, with 9 bases between. Germline V lookup: CDR1 SGHRS, CDR2 YFSETQ. The CDR3 length is 13 residues. The CDR3 DNA reads TGCGCCAGCAGGAGATCCCAGAACACTGAAGCTTTCTTT. Translating gives CASRRSQNTEAFF.

This clonotype showed up just a few times. The gene calls are TRBV6-2 or TRBV6-3 and TRBJ2-5; 7 nucleotides match TRBD1. The CDR3 has 14 amino acids. The trim removed 8 bases at V and 5 bases at J, leaving 11 bases unmatched. CDR1 is MNHEY, CDR2 SVGEGT, per germline. CDR3 sequence: CASDNDRDSETQYF. The CDR3 DNA reads as TGTGCCAGCGACAACGACAGGGATTCGGAGACCCAGTACTTC.

This clonotype was picked up a small number of times. The chain joins TRBV7-2 to TRBJ2-1; 9 bases align to TRBD2. The CDR3 consists of 18 residues. Trimming took 2 bases from V and 0 from J; bases not matched to a gene: 8. The germline CDR1 and CDR2 sequences are SGHTA and FQGNSA. The CDR3 coding sequence is TGTGCCAGCAGCTTACGCCTCCGCGGGGGGGTCTCCTACAATGAGCAGTTCTTC. It codes for CASSLRLRGGVSYNEQFF.

The chain recombines TRBV6-5 with TRBJ2-1; D not resolved. Trimming removed 2 bases from V and 4 bases from J, with 15 bases in between. The V gene's germline CDR1 is MNHEY and CDR2 SVGAGI. The CDR3 has 16 residues. The CDR3 loop reads CASSYMIDSGYNEQFF. In DNA form, the CDR3 reads TGTGCCAGCAGTTACATGATAGACTCAGGTTACAATGAGCAGTTCTTC.

At least ten counts were recorded for this clonotype. V usage is TRBV2 and J usage is TRBJ2-7; D not certain. V lost 7 bases, J lost 3 bases, and 10 bases lay in between. The CDR3 covers 12 residues. The germline V gene encodes CDR1 SNHLY and CDR2 FYNNEI. The DNA for the CDR3 is TGTGCCAGCACTAAACAGAGCTACGAGCAGTACTTC. It specifies CASTKQSYEQYF.

This clonotype has at least ten counts. This chain connects TRBV11-2 to TRBJ2-2, with TRBD2 matching 7 bases. Trimming at V came to 2 bases and at J to 1 base, leaving 13 bases not matched to a gene. The CDR3 is 19 residues long. From germline, CDR1 is SGHAT and CDR2 FQNNGV. Here the CDR3 DNA reads TGTGCCAGCAGCTTACAGGGAGTCGGTCTAGCGGTGAACACCGGGGAGCTGTTTTTT. Translation gives CASSLQGVGLAVNTGELFF.

The rearrangement joins TRBV20-1 to TRBJ2-5; D gene ambiguous. This CDR3 comprises 14 residues. The germline CDR1 and CDR2 sequences are DFQATT and SNEGSKA (reference sequence). The V gene lost 5 bases and the J gene lost 1 base, with 14 bases spanning the gap. The CDR3 reads CSADNLGPQETQYF. The CDR3 region has the DNA TGCAGTGCTGACAACTTGGGCCCCCAAGAGACCCAGTACTTC.

The chain recombines TRBV5-4 with TRBJ2-4; tentative D call: TRBD1 (5 bases). Trimming shortened V by 0 bases and J by 3 bases, and 13 bases separated the two germline ends. Germline V gives CDR1 SGHNT, CDR2 YYREEE (reference sequence). This CDR3 comprises 16 residues. Here the CDR3 reads CASSLGQGMYKNIQYF. DNA for the CDR3: TGTGCCAGCAGCTTGGGGCAGGGAATGTACAAAAACATTCAGTACTTC.

This clonotype was observed a few times. V gene TRBV7-2 combines with J gene TRBJ2-1, with 10 nucleotides matching TRBD2. The CDR3 is 17 amino acids. Germline V gene sequence: CDR1 SGHTA, CDR2 FQGNSA. V gave up 5 bases and J gave up 4 bases; unmatched junction bases: 11. The CDR3 region has the DNA TGTGCCAGCAGCCTTAGCCAGCGGGGGGGCCAGTACAATGAGCAGTTCTTC. Its protein is CASSLSQRGGQYNEQFF.

This clonotype has a handful of counts. The CDR3 loop is CASSLEDRGSETQYF. The CDR3 DNA reads TGTGCCAGCAGCTTGGAGGACAGGGGGTCAGAGACCCAGTACTTC. The V gene is TRBV9, the J gene TRBJ2-5; 10 bases map to TRBD1. CDR3 length: 15 residues. Germline CDR1 SGDLS, CDR2 YYNGEE. Trimming took 4 bases from V and 4 from J; bases not matched to a gene: 7.

This clonotype was recorded a few times. This chain links TRBV12-3 or TRBV12-4 with TRBJ2-1; TRBD1 is a possible D gene (5 bases). This CDR3 is built from 14 residues. V lost 2 bases to trimming and J lost 3 bases, with 8 bases between them. The CDR3, as DNA: TGTGCCAGCAGTTTAATAGGGGTCTACAATGAGCAGTTCTTC. It yields the protein CASSLIGVYNEQFF.